The rows below give T cell receptor beta chains drawn from one sample of a study of shared clonotypes between healthy human individuals. TCRdb's copy holds only in-frame clones and misses some; the assay was immunoSEQ multiplex PCR. The sample has about 1,500,000 clones; about 96% are singletons. Input material: naive CD4+ T cells sorted from blood. These receptors originate from a man aged 25 to 40 in good health. The CDR3 runs from the conserved cysteine through the conserved F or W. D genes are given only for firm matches. A clone size is listed for some rows: how often the clone was seen (once, few, many), or a class if it is expanded.

clone_size	v_call	j_call	d_call	cdr3_nt	cdr3_aa
-	TRBV29-1	TRBJ1-1	TRBD1	TGCAGCGTTGTGGAAACAGGGGTCCCGAACACTGAAGCTTTCTTT	CSVVETGVPNTEAFF
-	TRBV9	TRBJ2-1	-	TGTGCCAGCAGCGTAGCAGGTTCCAATGAGCAGTTCTTC	CASSVAGSNEQFF
-	TRBV6-5	TRBJ1-1	-	TGTGCCAGCAGTTACGCACAACTGAACACTGAAGCTTTCTTT	CASSYAQLNTEAFF
once	TRBV5-4	TRBJ2-1	TRBD2	TGTGCCAGCAGCGTGGGCACCGGGACTAGCGGGAGAGAGGGTTACAATGAGCAGTTCTTC	CASSVGTGTSGREGYNEQFF
-	TRBV12-5	TRBJ2-5	-	TGTGCTAGTGGTTTGACCGGGGGCAGCTGGGAGACCCAGTACTTC	CASGLTGGSWETQYF
-	TRBV6-4	TRBJ1-5	-	TGTGCCAGCAGTGGTATCAGGGTAACTGTCGTTAATCAGCCCCAGCATTTT	CASSGIRVTVVNQPQHF
few	TRBV9	TRBJ2-3	TRBD2	TGTGCCAGCAGCCGCCTAGCGGGAGCCTACACAGATACGCAGTATTTT	CASSRLAGAYTDTQYF
-	TRBV29-1	TRBJ2-7	TRBD2	TGCAGCGTCGCAAGACTAGCGGGAGGTCTCTACGAGCAGTACTTC	CSVARLAGGLYEQYF
once	TRBV28	TRBJ2-1	TRBD2	TGTGCCAGCAGTTTATTCCCCGGGACTAGCGGGAGTAATGAGCAGTTCTTC	CASSLFPGTSGSNEQFF
-	TRBV5-1	TRBJ1-5	-	TGCGCCAGCAGCTGGACAGTGGGTCAGCCCCAGCATTTT	CASSWTVGQPQHF
-	TRBV9	TRBJ2-1	TRBD2	TGTGCCAGCAGCGTATGGGCTAGCGGGGTTAACAATGAGCAGTTCTTC	CASSVWASGVNNEQFF
-	TRBV5-5	TRBJ1-1	TRBD1	TGTGCCAGCAGCTCCTACATTGGACAGGGGGTGACTGAAGCTTTCTTT	CASSSYIGQGVTEAFF
-	TRBV18	TRBJ2-4	-	TGTGCCAGCTCACCTGATTCGGAAAACATTCAGTACTTC	CASSPDSENIQYF
-	TRBV2	TRBJ2-7	-	TGTGCCAGCAGTGAACTCAGAGAGCAGTACTTC	CASSELREQYF
-	TRBV10-3	TRBJ1-1	-	TGTGCCATCAGTGGACAGAGCTCGAACACTGAAGCTTTCTTT	CAISGQSSNTEAFF
-	TRBV6-5	TRBJ1-1	-	TGTGCCAGCAGCTCGACAGAAAACACTGAAGCTTTCTTT	CASSSTENTEAFF
-	TRBV5-4	TRBJ2-5	TRBD2	TGTGCCAGCAGCTTTCAGCGCGGGACTAGACCCCCCGCCGATACCCAGTACTTC	CASSFQRGTRPPADTQYF
-	TRBV2	TRBJ1-2	TRBD1	TGTGCCAGCACCTTCGACAGGGGTAACTATGGCTACACCTTC	CASTFDRGNYGYTF
once	TRBV28	TRBJ2-5	-	TGTGCCAGCAGTCCACAATTGAAAGGACTGCCCCGGGAGACCCAGTACTTC	CASSPQLKGLPRETQYF
-	TRBV12-5	TRBJ2-3	TRBD1	TGTGCTAGTGGCCTGACAGGGGGCAGCACAGATACGCAGTATTTT	CASGLTGGSTDTQYF
-	TRBV27	TRBJ2-7	-	TGTGCCAGCAGTTACGAATTCCGGACGACTTACGAGCAGTACTTC	CASSYEFRTTYEQYF
-	TRBV13	TRBJ1-1	TRBD1	TGTGCCAGCAGGATGACCGGGACAGGGTTTTATACTGAAGCTTTCTTT	CASRMTGTGFYTEAFF
-	TRBV13	TRBJ2-1	TRBD2	TGTGCCAGCAGCTTGACTAGCCCCAGTGAGCAGTTCTTC	CASSLTSPSEQFF
-	TRBV4-1	TRBJ2-1	-	TGCGCCAGCAGCCAAGATGCAGGGTCGGATGAGCAGTTCTTC	CASSQDAGSDEQFF
-	TRBV6-5	TRBJ2-7	-	TGTGCCAGCAGACGACTCAACAACGAGCAGTACTTC	CASRRLNNEQYF
-	TRBV5-8	TRBJ2-2	-	TGTGCCAGCAGCTTGGACAGGGGAGGCACCGGGGAGCTGTTTTTT	CASSLDRGGTGELFF
once	TRBV19	TRBJ2-1	-	TGTGCCAGTAGTATCGGAGGGAATGAGCAGTTCTTC	CASSIGGNEQFF
-	TRBV2	TRBJ2-2	-	TGTGCCAGCAGTGGAGAAGGGGCTGGGGAGCTGTTTTTT	CASSGEGAGELFF
-	TRBV10-2	TRBJ2-7	-	TGCGCCAGCTCGGACGCTGGCTACGAGCAGTACTTC	CASSDAGYEQYF
-	TRBV27	TRBJ2-3	-	TGTGCCAGCAGCGGCGGGGACAGCACAGATACGCAGTATTTT	CASSGGDSTDTQYF
-	TRBV2	TRBJ2-3	-	TGTGCCAGCAGTGACTATAGCGGAACCACAGATACGCAGTATTTT	CASSDYSGTTDTQYF
-	TRBV5-1	TRBJ2-6	TRBD2	TGCGCCAGCAGGCGGGAGGTCACTGGGGCCAACGTCCTGACTTTC	CASRREVTGANVLTF
-	TRBV27	TRBJ2-1	-	TGTGCCAGCCTTGCGGGCCCACTCGATGAGCAGTTCTTC	CASLAGPLDEQFF